The rows below give T cell receptor beta chains drawn from one sample of a study of T cells in localized non-small cell lung cancer. Only in-frame clones appear in the TCRdb table, and some are missing; sequencing was by immunoSEQ multiplex PCR. The sample carries about 1,400 clones, around a third recorded once. The sequenced sample was normal lung tissue next to the tumor, obtained before any cancer treatment. These receptors were collected from a female donor at least 60 years old with stage I lung adenocarcinoma. The CDR3 runs from the conserved cysteine through the conserved F or W. The D gene is left open where the match is weak. Some rows mark clone size as missing; the rest say once, few, many or name a class of expanded clone.

. | . | TRBJ1-2 | TRBV19 | TGTGCCAGTAGTACCTCCGGGACAAGAGGGGATGGCTACACCTTC | CASSTSGTRGDGYTF
TRBD1 | medium-sized | TRBJ1-6 | TRBV11-3 | TGTGCCAGCAGCAGCCCGACAGGGGATAATTCACCCCTCCACTTT | CASSSPTGDNSPLHF
TRBD2 | medium-sized | TRBJ2-3 | TRBV11-3 | TGTGCCAGCAGCCCCGGGCTAGCGGGGGGGAGCACAGATACGCAGTATTTT | CASSPGLAGGSTDTQYF
TRBD2 | . | TRBJ2-7 | TRBV6-8 | TGTGCCAGCAGGCTTAGCGGGGGACCGATCTCCTACGAGCAGTACTTC | CASRLSGGPISYEQYF
TRBD1 | . | TRBJ1-2 | TRBV6-8 | TGTGCCAGCACTGGAGACAGGGTCACGGGTTCCGGGGGCTACACCTTC | CASTGDRVTGSGGYTF
. | . | TRBJ1-6 | TRBV10-1 | TGCGCCAGCAGTGAGTTCGCCGGGCCGCCCGGCCCGCCGGGGAATTCACCCCTCCACTTT | CASSEFAGPPGPPGNSPLHF
. | large | TRBJ1-1 | TRBV9 | TGTGCCAGCACCTTGGGGACGAACCAAAACACTGAAGCTTTCTTT | CASTLGTNQNTEAFF
. | large | TRBJ2-5 | TRBV6-1 | TGTGCCAGCAGTGAAGTTTTCGGACAGCGGTCCCAGTACTTC | CASSEVFGQRSQYF
. | medium-sized | TRBJ1-5 | TRBV6-7 | TGTGCCAGAGGAGGGAATCAGCCCCAGCATTTT | CARGGNQPQHF
TRBD1 | . | TRBJ1-2 | TRBV15 | TGTGCCACCAGCATTCCGACAGGGTTTACGAGAGGCTACACCTTC | CATSIPTGFTRGYTF
. | few | TRBJ2-5 | TRBV6-8 | TGTGCCAGCAGTTACTCAGGGACAATATGGGAGACCCAGTACTTC | CASSYSGTIWETQYF
. | . | TRBJ2-3 | TRBV6-8 | TGTGCCAGCAGTTACTCGAGTATAAGCACAGATACGCAGTATTTT | CASSYSSISTDTQYF
TRBD2 | . | TRBJ2-1 | TRBV28 | TGTGCCAGCAGTTCCAAGCGGGGGGGCAACAATGAGCAGTTCTTC | CASSSKRGGNNEQFF
. | few | TRBJ2-3 | TRBV6-8 | TGTGCCAGCAGTTACTCGGGGGGACGGCTGGATACGCAGTATTTT | CASSYSGGRLDTQYF
. | . | TRBJ2-1 | TRBV28 | TGTGCCAGCAGTTTAGAGGAGTCGGCCAGGCTCGGGGATGAGCAGTTCTTC | CASSLEESARLGDEQFF
. | few | TRBJ1-3 | TRBV11-3 | TGTGCCAGCAGCTTAGACCAGGGAGGTTCTGGAAACACCATATATTTT | CASSLDQGGSGNTIYF
. | medium-sized | TRBJ2-2 | TRBV11-3 | TGTGCCAGCAGCCCCCACATAGACACCGGGGAGCTGTTTTTT | CASSPHIDTGELFF
. | . | TRBJ2-2 | TRBV5-1 | TGCGCCAGCAGCTTGGGACTAGCGAACACCGGGGAGCTGTTTTTT | CASSLGLANTGELFF
TRBD1 | medium-sized | TRBJ1-1 | TRBV6-7 | TGTGCCAGCAGCCAGGGGGCTGAAGCTTTCTTT | CASSQGAEAFF
TRBD1 | . | TRBJ2-2 | TRBV6-8 | TGTGCCAGCAGTTACCAGACAGGGGCGAACACCGGGGAGCTGTTTTTT | CASSYQTGANTGELFF
TRBD1 | few | TRBJ1-2 | TRBV6-8 | TGTGCCAGCAGCGCAGGGGGTAACTATGGCTACACCTTC | CASSAGGNYGYTF
. | few | TRBJ1-5 | TRBV19 | TGTGCCAGTAGTAGCGGGGTTCGTCAGCCCCAGCATTTT | CASSSGVRQPQHF
. | few | TRBJ1-1 | TRBV11-3 | TGTGCCAGCAGCTTATTTAACTCGAACACTGAAGCTTTCTTT | CASSLFNSNTEAFF
TRBD1 | few | TRBJ2-2 | TRBV11-3 | TGTGCCAGCAGCCTTTCGGGACAGCCCACCGGGGAGCTGTTTTTT | CASSLSGQPTGELFF
. | once | TRBJ1-1 | TRBV15 | TGTGCCACCAGCAGAGATGTGGTGAGCACTGAAGCTTTCTTT | CATSRDVVSTEAFF
TRBD2 | few | TRBJ2-3 | TRBV11-3 | TGTGCCAGCAGCGAGGGACTAGCGGGGGCAGAAGATACGCAGTATTTT | CASSEGLAGAEDTQYF